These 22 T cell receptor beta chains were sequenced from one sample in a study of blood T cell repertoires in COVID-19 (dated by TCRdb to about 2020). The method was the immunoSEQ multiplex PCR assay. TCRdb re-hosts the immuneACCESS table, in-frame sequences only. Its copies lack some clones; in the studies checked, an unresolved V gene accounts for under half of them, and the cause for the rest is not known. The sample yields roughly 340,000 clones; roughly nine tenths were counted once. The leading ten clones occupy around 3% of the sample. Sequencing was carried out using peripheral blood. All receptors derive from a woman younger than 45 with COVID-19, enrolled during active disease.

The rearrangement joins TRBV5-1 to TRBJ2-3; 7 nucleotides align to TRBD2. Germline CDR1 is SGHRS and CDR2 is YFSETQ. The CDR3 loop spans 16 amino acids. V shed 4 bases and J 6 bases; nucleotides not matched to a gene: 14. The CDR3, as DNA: TGCGCCAGCAGCGCCAGGACTAGTAGGGTAGCGGATACGCAGTATTTT. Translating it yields CASSARTSRVADTQYF.

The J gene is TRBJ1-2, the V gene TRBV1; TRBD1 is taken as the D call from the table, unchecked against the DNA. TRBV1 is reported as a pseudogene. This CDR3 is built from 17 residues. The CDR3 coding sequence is TGCACCAGCAGCCAAGTACCGGGACAGGGGGAAGTAGAAGGCTACACCTTC. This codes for CTSSQVPGQGEVEGYTF.

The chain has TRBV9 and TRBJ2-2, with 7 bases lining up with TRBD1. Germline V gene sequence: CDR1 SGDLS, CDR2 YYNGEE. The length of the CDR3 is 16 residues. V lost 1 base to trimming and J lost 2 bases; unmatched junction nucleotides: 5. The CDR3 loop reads CASSVRDSGNTGELFF. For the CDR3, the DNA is TGTGCCAGCAGCGTAAGGGACAGCGGCAACACCGGGGAGCTGTTTTTT.

The CDR3 coding sequence is TGTGCCAGCAGCCAAGAACTAGCGGGGGCCCCTAACACCGGGGAGCTGTTTTTT. Its translation is CASSQELAGAPNTGELFF. The chain has TRBV3-1 (or the pseudogene TRBV3-2) and TRBJ2-2, with TRBD2 matching 11 bases. This CDR3 spans 18 amino acids. V shed 0 bases, J shed 2 bases, and the junction held 5 bases outside the gene matches. The germline V gene has CDR1 LGHDT and CDR2 YNNKEL (reference sequence).

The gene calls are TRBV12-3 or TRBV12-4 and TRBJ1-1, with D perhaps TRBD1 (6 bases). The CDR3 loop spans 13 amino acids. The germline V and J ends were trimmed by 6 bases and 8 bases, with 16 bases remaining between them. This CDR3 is CASSPDAGTEAFF. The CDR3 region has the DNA TGTGCCAGCAGCCCGGACGCAGGGACAGAAGCTTTCTTT.

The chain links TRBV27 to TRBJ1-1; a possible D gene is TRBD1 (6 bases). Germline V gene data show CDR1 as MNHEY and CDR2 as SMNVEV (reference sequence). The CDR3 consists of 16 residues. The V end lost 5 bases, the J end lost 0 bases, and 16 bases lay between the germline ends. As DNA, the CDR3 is TGTGCCAGCAGTCCTAACAGGGTTTCCGTGAACACTGAAGCTTTCTTT. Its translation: CASSPNRVSVNTEAFF.

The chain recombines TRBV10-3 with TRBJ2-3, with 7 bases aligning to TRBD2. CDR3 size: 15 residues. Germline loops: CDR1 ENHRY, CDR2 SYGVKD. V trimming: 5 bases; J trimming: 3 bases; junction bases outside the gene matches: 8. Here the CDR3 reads CAISFTSEGTDTQYF. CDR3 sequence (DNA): TGTGCCATCAGTTTCACTAGCGAGGGGACAGATACGCAGTATTTT.

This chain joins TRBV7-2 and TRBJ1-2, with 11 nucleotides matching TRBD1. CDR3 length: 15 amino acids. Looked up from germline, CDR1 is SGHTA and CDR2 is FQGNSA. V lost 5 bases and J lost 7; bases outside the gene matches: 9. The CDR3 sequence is CASSEAGTGGSGYTF. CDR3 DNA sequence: TGTGCCAGCAGCGAAGCTGGGACAGGGGGGAGTGGCTACACCTTC.

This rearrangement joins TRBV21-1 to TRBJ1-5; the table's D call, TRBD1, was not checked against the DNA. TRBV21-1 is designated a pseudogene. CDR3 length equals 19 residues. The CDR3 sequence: CASSKVLFQGWWNNQPQHF. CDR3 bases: TGTGCCAGCAGCAAAGTTTTGTTCCAGGGATGGTGGAACAATCAGCCCCAGCATTTT.

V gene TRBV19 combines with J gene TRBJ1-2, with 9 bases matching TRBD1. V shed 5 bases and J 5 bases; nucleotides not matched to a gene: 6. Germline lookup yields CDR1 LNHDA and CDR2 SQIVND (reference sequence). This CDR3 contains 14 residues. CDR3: CASSVGQGGYGYTF. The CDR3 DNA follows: TGTGCCAGTAGTGTGGGACAGGGTGGATATGGCTACACCTTC.

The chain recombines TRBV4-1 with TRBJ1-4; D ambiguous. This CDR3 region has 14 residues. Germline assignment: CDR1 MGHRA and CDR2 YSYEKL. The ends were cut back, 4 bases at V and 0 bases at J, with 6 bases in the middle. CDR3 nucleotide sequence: TGCGCCAGCAGCCCCACTTCAACTAATGAAAAACTGTTTTTT. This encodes CASSPTSTNEKLFF.

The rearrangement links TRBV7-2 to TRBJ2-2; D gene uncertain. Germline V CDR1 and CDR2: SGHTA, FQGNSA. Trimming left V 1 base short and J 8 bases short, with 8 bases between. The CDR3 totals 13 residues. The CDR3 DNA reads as TGTGCCAGCAGCTTAGTGGAGTTGGGGGAGCTGTTTTTT. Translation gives CASSLVELGELFF.

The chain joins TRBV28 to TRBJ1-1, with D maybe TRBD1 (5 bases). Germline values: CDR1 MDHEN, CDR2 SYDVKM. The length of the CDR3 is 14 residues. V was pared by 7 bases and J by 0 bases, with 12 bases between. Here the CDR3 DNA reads TGTGCCAGCACCTTGGGGGGAATGAACACTGAAGCTTTCTTT. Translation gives CASTLGGMNTEAFF.

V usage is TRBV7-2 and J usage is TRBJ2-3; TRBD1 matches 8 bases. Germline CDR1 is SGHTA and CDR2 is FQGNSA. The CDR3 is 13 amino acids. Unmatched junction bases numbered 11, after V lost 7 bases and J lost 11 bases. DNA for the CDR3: TGTGCCAGCACCCTTAGGTTGGGGACAGGGCAGTATTTT. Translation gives CASTLRLGTGQYF.

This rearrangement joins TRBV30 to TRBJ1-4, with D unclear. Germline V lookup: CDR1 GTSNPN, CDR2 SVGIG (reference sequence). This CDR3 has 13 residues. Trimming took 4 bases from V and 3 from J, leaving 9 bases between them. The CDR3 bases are TGTGCCTGGACGGTGGGCGCTAATGAAAAACTGTTTTTT. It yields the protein CAWTVGANEKLFF.

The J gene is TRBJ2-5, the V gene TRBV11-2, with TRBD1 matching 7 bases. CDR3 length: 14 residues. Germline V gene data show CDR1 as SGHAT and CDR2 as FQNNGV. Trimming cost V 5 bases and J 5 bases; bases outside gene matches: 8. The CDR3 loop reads CASSPQGVRETQYF. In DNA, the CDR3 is TGTGCCAGCAGCCCGCAGGGGGTCCGGGAGACCCAGTACTTC.

The CDR3 loop is CASSNNGGGRGNEQFF. The CDR3 nucleotides read TGTGCCAGCAGCAATAACGGCGGGGGGAGGGGAAATGAGCAGTTCTTC. The chain links TRBV7-2 to TRBJ2-1; 8 bases are a match to TRBD2. V lost 5 bases to trimming and J lost 7 bases; unmatched junction nucleotides: 13. The CDR3 has 16 amino acids. Per the germline V gene, CDR1 is SGHTA and CDR2 is FQGNSA.

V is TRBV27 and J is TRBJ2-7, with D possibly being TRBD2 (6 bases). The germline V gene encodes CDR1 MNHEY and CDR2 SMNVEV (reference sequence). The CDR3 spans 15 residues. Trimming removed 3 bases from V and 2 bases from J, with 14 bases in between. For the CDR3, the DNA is TGTGCCAGCAGTTTTGGAGGGGCAGTAACCTACGAGCAGTACTTC. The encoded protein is CASSFGGAVTYEQYF.

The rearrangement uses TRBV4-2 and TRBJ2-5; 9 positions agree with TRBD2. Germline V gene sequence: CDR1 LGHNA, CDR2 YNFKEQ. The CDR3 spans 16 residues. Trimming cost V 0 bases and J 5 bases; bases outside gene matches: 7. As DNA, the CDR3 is TGTGCCAGCAGCCAAGATCCGGCGGGGGGGCCGGAGACCCAGTACTTC. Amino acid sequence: CASSQDPAGGPETQYF.

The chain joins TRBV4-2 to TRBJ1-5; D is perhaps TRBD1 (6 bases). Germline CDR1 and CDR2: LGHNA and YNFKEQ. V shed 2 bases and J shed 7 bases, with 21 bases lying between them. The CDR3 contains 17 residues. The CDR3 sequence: CASSQTERGAWRQPQHF. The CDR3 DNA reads TGTGCCAGCAGCCAAACCGAGCGGGGGGCATGGAGGCAGCCCCAGCATTTT.

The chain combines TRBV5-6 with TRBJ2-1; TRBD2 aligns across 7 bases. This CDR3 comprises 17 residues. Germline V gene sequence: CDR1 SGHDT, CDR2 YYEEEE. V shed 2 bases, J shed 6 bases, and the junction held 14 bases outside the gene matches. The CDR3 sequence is CASSLGPFEGGVNEQFF. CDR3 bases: TGTGCCAGCAGCTTAGGCCCTTTTGAGGGAGGGGTCAATGAGCAGTTCTTC.

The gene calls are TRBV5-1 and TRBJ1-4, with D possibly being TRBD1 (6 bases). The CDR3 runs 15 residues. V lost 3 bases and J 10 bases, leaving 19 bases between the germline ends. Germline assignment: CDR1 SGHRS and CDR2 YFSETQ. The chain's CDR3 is CASSWDILGPGKLFF. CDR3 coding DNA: TGCGCCAGCAGCTGGGACATACTTGGTCCAGGAAAACTGTTTTTT.